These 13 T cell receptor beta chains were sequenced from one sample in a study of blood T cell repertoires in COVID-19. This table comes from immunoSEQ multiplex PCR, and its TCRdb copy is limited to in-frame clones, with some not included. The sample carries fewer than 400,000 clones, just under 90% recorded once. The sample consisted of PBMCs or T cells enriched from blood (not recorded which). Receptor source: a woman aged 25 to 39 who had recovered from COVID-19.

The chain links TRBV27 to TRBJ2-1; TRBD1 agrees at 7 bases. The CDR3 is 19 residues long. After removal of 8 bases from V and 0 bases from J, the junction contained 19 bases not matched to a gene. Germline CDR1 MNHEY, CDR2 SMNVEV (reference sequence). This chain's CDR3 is CASPRGWGQRPSSYNEQFF. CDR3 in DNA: TGTGCCAGCCCTAGGGGTTGGGGACAGCGTCCGTCCTCCTACAATGAGCAGTTCTTC.

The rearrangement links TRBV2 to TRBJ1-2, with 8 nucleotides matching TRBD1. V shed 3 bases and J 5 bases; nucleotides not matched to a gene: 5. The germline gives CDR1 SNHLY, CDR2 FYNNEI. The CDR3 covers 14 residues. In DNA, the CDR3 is TGTGCCAGCAGTGAGGGGACAGGTCCTTATGGCTACACCTTC. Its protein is CASSEGTGPYGYTF.

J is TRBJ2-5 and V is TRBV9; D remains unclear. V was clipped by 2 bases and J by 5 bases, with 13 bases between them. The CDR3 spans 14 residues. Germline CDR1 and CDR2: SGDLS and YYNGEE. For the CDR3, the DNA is TGTGCCAGCAGCGTTTCTGGGCTCCAGGAGACCCAGTACTTC. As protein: CASSVSGLQETQYF.

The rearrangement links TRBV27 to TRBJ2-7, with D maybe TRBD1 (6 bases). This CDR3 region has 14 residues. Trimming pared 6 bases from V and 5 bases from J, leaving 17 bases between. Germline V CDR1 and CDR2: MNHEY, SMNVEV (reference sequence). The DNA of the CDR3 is TGTGCCAGCAGACCCTACAGGGAACGGAACGAGCAGTACTTC. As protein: CASRPYRERNEQYF.

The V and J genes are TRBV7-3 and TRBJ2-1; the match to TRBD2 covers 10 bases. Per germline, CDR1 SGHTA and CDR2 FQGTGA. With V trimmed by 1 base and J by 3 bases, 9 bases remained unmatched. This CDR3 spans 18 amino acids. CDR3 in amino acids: CASSLIPSGSSLYNEQFF. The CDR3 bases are TGTGCCAGCAGCTTAATCCCTAGCGGGAGTTCTCTCTACAATGAGCAGTTCTTC.

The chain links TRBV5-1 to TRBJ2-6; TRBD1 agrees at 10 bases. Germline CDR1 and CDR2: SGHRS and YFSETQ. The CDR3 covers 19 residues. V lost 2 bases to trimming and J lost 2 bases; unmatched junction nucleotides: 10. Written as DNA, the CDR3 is TGCGCCAGCAGCTTAATTCCGACAGGGGGCAGGACTGGGGCCAACGTCCTGACTTTC. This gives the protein CASSLIPTGGRTGANVLTF.

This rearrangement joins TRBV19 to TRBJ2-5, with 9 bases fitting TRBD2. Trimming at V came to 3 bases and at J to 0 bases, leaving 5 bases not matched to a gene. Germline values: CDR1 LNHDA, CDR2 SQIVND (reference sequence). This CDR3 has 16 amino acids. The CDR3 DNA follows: TGTGCCAGTAGTATTGCTAGCGGGGCTTACCAAGAGACCCAGTACTTC. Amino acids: CASSIASGAYQETQYF.

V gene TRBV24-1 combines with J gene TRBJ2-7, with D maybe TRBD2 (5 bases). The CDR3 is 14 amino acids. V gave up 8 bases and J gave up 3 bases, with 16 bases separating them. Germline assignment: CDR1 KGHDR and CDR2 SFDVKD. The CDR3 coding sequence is TGTGCCACCACCATCCAGGAGGACGACTACGAGCAGTACTTC. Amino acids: CATTIQEDDYEQYF.

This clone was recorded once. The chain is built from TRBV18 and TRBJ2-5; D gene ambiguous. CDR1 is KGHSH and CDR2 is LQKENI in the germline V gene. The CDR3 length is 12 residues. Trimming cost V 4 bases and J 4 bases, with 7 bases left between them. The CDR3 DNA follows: TGTGCCAGCTCACTTAGTTCAGAGACCCAGTACTTC. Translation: CASSLSSETQYF. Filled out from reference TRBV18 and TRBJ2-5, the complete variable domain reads NAGVMQNPRHLVRRRGQEARLRCSPMKGHSHVYWYRQLPEEGLKFMVYLQKENIIDESGMPKERFSAEFPKEGPSILRIQQVVRGDSAAYFCASSLSSETQYFGPGTRLLVL.

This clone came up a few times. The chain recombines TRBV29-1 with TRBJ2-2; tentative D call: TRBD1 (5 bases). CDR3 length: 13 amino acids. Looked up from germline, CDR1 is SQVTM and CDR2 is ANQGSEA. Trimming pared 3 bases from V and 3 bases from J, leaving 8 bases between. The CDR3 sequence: CSVDAGYTGELFF. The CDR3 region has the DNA TGCAGCGTTGACGCAGGGTACACCGGGGAGCTGTTTTTT.

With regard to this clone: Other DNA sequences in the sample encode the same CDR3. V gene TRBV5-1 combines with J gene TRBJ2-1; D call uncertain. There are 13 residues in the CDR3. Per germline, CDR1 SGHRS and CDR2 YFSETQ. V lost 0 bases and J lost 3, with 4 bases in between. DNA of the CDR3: TGCGCCAGCAGCTTGGACAGCTACAATGAGCAGTTCTTC. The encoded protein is CASSLDSYNEQFF.

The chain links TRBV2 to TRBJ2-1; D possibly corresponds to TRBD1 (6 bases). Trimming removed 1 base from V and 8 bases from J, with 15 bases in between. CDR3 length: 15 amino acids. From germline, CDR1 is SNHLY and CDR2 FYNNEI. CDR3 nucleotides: TGTGCCAGCAGTGAAGGGGGGCAGGGTTTCGATGAGCAGTTCTTC. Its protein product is CASSEGGQGFDEQFF.

CDR3 bases: TGTGCCAGCACCCCCCTCCAGGGCTACGAGCAGTACTTC. It translates to CASTPLQGYEQYF. The V call is TRBV28, the J call TRBJ2-7; a weak D match, TRBD1 (5 bases). Deletions cut 7 bases from V and 3 bases from J, with 13 bases between. CDR1 is MDHEN, CDR2 SYDVKM, per germline. This CDR3 spans 13 amino acids.